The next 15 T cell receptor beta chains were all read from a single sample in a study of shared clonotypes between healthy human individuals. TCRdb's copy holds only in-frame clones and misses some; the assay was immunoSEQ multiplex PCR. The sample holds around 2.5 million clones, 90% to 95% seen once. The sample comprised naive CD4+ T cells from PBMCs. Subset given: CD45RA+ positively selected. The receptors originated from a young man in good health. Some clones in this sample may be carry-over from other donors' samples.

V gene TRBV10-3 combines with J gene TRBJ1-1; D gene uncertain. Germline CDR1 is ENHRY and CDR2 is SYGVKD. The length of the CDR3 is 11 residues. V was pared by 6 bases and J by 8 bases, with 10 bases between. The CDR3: CAISAGGEAFF. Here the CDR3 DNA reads TGTGCCATCAGCGCAGGAGGAGAAGCTTTCTTT.

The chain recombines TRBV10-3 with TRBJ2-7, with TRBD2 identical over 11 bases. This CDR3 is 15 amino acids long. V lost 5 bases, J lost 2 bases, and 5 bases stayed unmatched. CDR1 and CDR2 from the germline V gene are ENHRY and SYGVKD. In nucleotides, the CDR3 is TGTGCCATCAGTCGGACTAGCGGGCTGCCCTACGAGCAGTACTTC. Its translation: CAISRTSGLPYEQYF.

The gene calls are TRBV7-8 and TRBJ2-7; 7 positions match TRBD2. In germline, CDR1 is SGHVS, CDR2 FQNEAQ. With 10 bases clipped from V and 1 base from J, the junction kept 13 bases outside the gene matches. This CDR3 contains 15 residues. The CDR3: CATSFWEGLSYEQYF. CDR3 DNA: TGTGCCACCTCCTTTTGGGAGGGGCTATCCTACGAGCAGTACTTC.

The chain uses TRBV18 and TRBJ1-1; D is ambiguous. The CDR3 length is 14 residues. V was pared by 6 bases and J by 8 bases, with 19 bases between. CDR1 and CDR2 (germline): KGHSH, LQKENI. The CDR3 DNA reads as TGTGCCAGCTCTGGACGGGTAGGCCAGGAAGAAGCTTTCTTT. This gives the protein CASSGRVGQEEAFF.

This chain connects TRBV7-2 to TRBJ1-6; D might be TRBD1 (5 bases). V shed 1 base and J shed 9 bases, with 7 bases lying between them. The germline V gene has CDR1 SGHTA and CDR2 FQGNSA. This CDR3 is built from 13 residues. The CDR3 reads CASSLEQGSPLHF. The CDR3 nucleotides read TGTGCCAGCAGCTTAGAGCAGGGTTCACCCCTCCACTTT. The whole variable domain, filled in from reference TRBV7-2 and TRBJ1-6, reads GAGVSQSPSNKVTEKGKDVELRCDPISGHTALYWYRQSLGQGLEFLIYFQGNSAPDKSGLPSDRFSAERTGGSVSTLTIQRTQQEDSAVYLCASSLEQGSPLHFGNGTRLTVT.

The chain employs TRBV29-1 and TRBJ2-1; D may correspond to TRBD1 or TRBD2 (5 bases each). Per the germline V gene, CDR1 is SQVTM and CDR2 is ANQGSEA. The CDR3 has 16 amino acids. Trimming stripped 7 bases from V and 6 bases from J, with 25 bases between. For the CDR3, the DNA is TGCAGCGCCGAGAAGGGACCGTGGGGCTATCGCAATGAGCAGTTCTTC. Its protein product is CSAEKGPWGYRNEQFF.

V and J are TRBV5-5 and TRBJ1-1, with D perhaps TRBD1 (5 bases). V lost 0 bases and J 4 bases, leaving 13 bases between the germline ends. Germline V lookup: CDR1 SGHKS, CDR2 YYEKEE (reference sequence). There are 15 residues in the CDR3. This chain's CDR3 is CASSLGAGVGTEAFF. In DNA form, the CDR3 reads TGTGCCAGCAGCTTGGGTGCGGGGGTGGGCACTGAAGCTTTCTTT.

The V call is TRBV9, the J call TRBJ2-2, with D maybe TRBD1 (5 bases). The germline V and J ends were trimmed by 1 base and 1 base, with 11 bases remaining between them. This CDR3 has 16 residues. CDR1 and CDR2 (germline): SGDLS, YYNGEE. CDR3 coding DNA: TGTGCCAGCAGCGTAAGTTTCCAGGGGAACACCGGGGAGCTGTTTTTT. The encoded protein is CASSVSFQGNTGELFF.

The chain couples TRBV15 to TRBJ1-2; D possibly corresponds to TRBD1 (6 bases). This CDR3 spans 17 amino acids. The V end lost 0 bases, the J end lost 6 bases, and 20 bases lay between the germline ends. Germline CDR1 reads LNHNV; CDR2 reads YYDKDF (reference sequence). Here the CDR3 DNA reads TGTGCCACCAGCAGAGATCTCGGGCAGGGGAAGCGTCATGGCTACACCTTC. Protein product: CATSRDLGQGKRHGYTF.

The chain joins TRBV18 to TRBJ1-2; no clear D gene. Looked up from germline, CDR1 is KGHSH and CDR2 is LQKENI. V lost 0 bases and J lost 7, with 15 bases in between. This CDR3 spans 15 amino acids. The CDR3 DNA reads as TGTGCCAGCTCACCACCGGGGTCGGTGAGTTTTGGCTACACCTTC. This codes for CASSPPGSVSFGYTF.

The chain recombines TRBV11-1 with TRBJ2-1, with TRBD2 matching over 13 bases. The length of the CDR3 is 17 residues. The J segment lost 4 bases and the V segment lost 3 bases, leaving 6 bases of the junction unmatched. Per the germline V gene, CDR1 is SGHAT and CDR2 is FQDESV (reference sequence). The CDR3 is CASSLGLAGPAYNEQFF. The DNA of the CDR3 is TGTGCCAGCAGCTTGGGACTAGCGGGGCCAGCGTACAATGAGCAGTTCTTC.

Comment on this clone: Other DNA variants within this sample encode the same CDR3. CDR3 DNA: TGTGCCAGCAGTTTAGGGCCAATCTACGAGCAGTACTTC. Protein: CASSLGPIYEQYF. The chain has TRBV27 and TRBJ2-7; D uncertain. Germline lookup yields CDR1 MNHEY and CDR2 SMNVEV (reference sequence). Trimming took 2 bases from V and 3 from J, leaving 8 bases between them. The CDR3 runs to 13 residues.

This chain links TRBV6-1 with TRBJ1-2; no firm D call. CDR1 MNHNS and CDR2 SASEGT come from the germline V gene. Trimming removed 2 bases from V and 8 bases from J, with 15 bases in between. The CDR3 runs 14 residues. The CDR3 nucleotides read TGTGCCAGCAGTGAAATCGTCTGGATTTGGGGCTACACCTTC. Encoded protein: CASSEIVWIWGYTF.

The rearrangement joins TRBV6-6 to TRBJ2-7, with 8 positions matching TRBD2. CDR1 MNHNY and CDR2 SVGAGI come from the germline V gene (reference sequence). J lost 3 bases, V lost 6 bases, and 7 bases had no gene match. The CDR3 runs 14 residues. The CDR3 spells CASRKGAGVYEQYF. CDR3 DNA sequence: TGTGCCAGCAGGAAGGGAGCGGGGGTCTACGAGCAGTACTTC.

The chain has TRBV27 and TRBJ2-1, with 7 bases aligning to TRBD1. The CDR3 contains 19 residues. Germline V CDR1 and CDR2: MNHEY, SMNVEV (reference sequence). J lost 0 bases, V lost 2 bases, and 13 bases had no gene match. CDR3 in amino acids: CASSLRGGPGPSSYNEQFF. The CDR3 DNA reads TGTGCCAGCAGTTTACGAGGGGGCCCAGGGCCGAGCTCCTACAATGAGCAGTTCTTC.